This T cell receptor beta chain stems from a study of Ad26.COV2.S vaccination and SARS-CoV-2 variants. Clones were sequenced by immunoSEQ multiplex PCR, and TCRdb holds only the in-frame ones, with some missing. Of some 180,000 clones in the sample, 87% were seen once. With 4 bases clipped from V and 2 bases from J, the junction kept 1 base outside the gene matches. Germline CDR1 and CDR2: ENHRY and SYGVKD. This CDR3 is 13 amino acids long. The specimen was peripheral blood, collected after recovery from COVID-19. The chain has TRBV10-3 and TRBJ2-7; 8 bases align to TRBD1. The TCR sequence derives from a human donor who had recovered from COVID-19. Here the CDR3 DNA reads TGTGCCATCAGTGGGACAGGGCCCTACGAGCAGTACTTC. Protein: CAISGTGPYEQYF.